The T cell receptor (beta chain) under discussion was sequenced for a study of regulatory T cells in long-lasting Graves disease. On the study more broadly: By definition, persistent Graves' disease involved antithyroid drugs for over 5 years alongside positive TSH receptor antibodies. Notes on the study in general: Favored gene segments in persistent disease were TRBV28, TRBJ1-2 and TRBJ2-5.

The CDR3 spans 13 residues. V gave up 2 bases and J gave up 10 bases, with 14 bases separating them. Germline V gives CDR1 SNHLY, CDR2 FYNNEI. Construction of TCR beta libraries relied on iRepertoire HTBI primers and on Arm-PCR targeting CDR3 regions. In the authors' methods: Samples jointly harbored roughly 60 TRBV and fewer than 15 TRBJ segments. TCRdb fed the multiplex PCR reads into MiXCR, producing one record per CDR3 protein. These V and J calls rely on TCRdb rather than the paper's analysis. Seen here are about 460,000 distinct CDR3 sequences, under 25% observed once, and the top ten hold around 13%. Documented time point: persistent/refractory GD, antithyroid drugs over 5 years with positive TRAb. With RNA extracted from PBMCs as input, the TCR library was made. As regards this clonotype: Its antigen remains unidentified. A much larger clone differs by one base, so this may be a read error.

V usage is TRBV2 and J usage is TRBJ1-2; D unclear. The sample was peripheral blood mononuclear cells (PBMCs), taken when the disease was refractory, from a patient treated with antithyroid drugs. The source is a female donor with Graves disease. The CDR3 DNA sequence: TGTGCCAGCAGTGAAACGGGGTTACGCGACTACACCTTC. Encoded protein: CASSETGLRDYTF.